The rows below give T cell receptor beta chains drawn from one sample of a study of cytomegalovirus exposure and HLA in healthy donors. Here immunoSEQ multiplex PCR was the method, and the copy in TCRdb shows in-frame clones only, minus some. The data hold approximately 180,000 clones, with approximately 84% observed a single time. Material: PBMCs. The source is a girl aged 5-17 years in good health and CMV-seropositive. The CDR3 runs from the conserved cysteine through the conserved F or W. Fields, in order: D gene, J gene, clone size, V gene, CDR3 protein, CDR3 DNA. D genes are given only for firm matches. The listing skips clone size in some rows; elsewhere it reads once, few, many or a size class.

D gene: TRBD1
J gene: TRBJ2-7
clone size: -
V gene: TRBV30
CDR3 protein: CAWSLGQGAGGSYEQYF
CDR3 DNA: TGTGCCTGGAGTCTAGGACAGGGGGCAGGGGGCTCCTACGAGCAGTACTTC

D gene: -
J gene: TRBJ1-2
clone size: -
V gene: TRBV4-1
CDR3 protein: CASSQGSKGGTKEGYTF
CDR3 DNA: TGCGCCAGCAGCCAGGGCTCCAAAGGCGGGACTAAGGAGGGCTACACCTTC

D gene: TRBD1
J gene: TRBJ1-2
clone size: -
V gene: TRBV27
CDR3 protein: CASSFSNRGGYTF
CDR3 DNA: TGTGCCAGCAGTTTTTCAAACAGGGGTGGCTACACCTTC

D gene: TRBD2
J gene: TRBJ2-1
clone size: -
V gene: TRBV2
CDR3 protein: CASSESGLAPNEQFF
CDR3 DNA: TGTGCCAGCAGTGAATCCGGACTAGCTCCCAATGAGCAGTTCTTC

D gene: -
J gene: TRBJ1-1
clone size: -
V gene: TRBV2
CDR3 protein: CAGGGGRGNTEAFF
CDR3 DNA: TGTGCCGGTGGGGGGGGTAGGGGGAACACTGAAGCTTTCTTT

D gene: TRBD1
J gene: TRBJ2-1
clone size: -
V gene: TRBV7-9
CDR3 protein: CASSPRGQGNNEQFF
CDR3 DNA: TGTGCCAGCAGCCCCCGGGGACAGGGAAACAATGAGCAGTTCTTC

D gene: -
J gene: TRBJ2-7
clone size: -
V gene: TRBV5-1
CDR3 protein: CASSVEGRVGAEQYF
CDR3 DNA: TGCGCCAGCAGCGTGGAGGGCAGGGTAGGGGCCGAGCAGTACTTC

D gene: -
J gene: TRBJ1-2
clone size: -
V gene: TRBV5-1
CDR3 protein: CASSLESNYGYTF
CDR3 DNA: TGCGCCAGCAGCTTGGAGAGTAACTATGGCTACACCTTC

D gene: TRBD1
J gene: TRBJ1-1
clone size: -
V gene: TRBV7-6
CDR3 protein: CASSHAGGIEAFF
CDR3 DNA: TGTGCCAGCAGCCATGCAGGGGGAATCGAAGCTTTCTTT

D gene: -
J gene: TRBJ1-1
clone size: -
V gene: TRBV10-1
CDR3 protein: CASSYSGTEAFF
CDR3 DNA: TGCGCCAGCAGTTATTCAGGTACTGAAGCTTTCTTT

D gene: -
J gene: TRBJ1-1
clone size: -
V gene: TRBV9
CDR3 protein: CASSAHRRGTEAFF
CDR3 DNA: TGTGCCAGCAGCGCCCACAGGAGGGGCACTGAAGCTTTCTTT

D gene: -
J gene: TRBJ2-3
clone size: few
V gene: TRBV19
CDR3 protein: CASSKRRDSTLYTDTQYF
CDR3 DNA: TGTGCCAGTAGTAAGAGAAGGGACTCGACACTTTACACAGATACGCAGTATTTT

D gene: -
J gene: TRBJ1-1
clone size: -
V gene: TRBV18
CDR3 protein: CASSPVRNTEAFF
CDR3 DNA: TGTGCCAGCTCACCAGTCAGAAACACTGAAGCTTTCTTT

D gene: TRBD1
J gene: TRBJ1-5
clone size: -
V gene: TRBV18
CDR3 protein: CASSSGQGDQPQHF
CDR3 DNA: TGTGCCAGCTCATCGGGACAGGGAGATCAGCCCCAGCATTTT

D gene: TRBD1
J gene: TRBJ2-2
clone size: -
V gene: TRBV11-1
CDR3 protein: CASSWGTGKTNTGELFF
CDR3 DNA: TGTGCCAGCAGTTGGGGGACAGGGAAGACGAACACCGGGGAGCTGTTTTTT

D gene: -
J gene: TRBJ2-1
clone size: -
V gene: TRBV7-3
CDR3 protein: CASSASQGGSHNEQFF
CDR3 DNA: TGTGCCAGCAGCGCGTCTCAGGGGGGCTCCCACAATGAGCAGTTCTTC

D gene: TRBD1
J gene: TRBJ2-2
clone size: -
V gene: TRBV19
CDR3 protein: CASSTRTGNTGELFF
CDR3 DNA: TGTGCCAGTAGTACCCGGACAGGGAACACCGGGGAGCTGTTTTTT

D gene: -
J gene: TRBJ2-7
clone size: -
V gene: TRBV10-3
CDR3 protein: CATGGGNSYEQYF
CDR3 DNA: TGTGCCACTGGGGGGGGCAATTCCTACGAGCAGTACTTC

D gene: TRBD2
J gene: TRBJ2-5
clone size: -
V gene: TRBV5-1
CDR3 protein: CASSLPRGQETQYF
CDR3 DNA: TGCGCCAGCAGCTTGCCGCGGGGGCAAGAGACCCAGTACTTC

D gene: -
J gene: TRBJ1-6
clone size: -
V gene: TRBV18
CDR3 protein: CASSPGGTQSPLHF
CDR3 DNA: TGTGCCAGCTCACCCGGCGGGACCCAATCACCCCTCCACTTT

D gene: -
J gene: TRBJ1-2
clone size: -
V gene: TRBV4-1
CDR3 protein: CASSQTGLEMGYGYTF
CDR3 DNA: TGCGCCAGCAGCCAGACGGGACTCGAAATGGGATATGGCTACACCTTC

D gene: TRBD2
J gene: TRBJ2-7
clone size: -
V gene: TRBV7-2
CDR3 protein: CASSPWSAGFYEQYF
CDR3 DNA: TGTGCCAGCAGCCCCTGGTCAGCGGGGTTCTACGAGCAGTACTTC

D gene: TRBD1
J gene: TRBJ2-2
clone size: -
V gene: TRBV7-8
CDR3 protein: CASSSKKPGQGAGELFF
CDR3 DNA: TGTGCCAGCAGCTCAAAGAAGCCGGGACAGGGGGCCGGGGAGCTGTTTTTT

D gene: TRBD1
J gene: TRBJ2-7
clone size: -
V gene: TRBV30
CDR3 protein: CAWSDPGQGREQYF
CDR3 DNA: TGTGCCTGGAGTGACCCTGGACAGGGACGGGAGCAGTACTTC

D gene: TRBD1
J gene: TRBJ1-3
clone size: -
V gene: TRBV5-6
CDR3 protein: CASSSDRAGNTIYF
CDR3 DNA: TGTGCCAGCAGCTCCGACAGGGCTGGAAACACCATATATTTT

D gene: TRBD1
J gene: TRBJ1-1
clone size: -
V gene: TRBV6-1
CDR3 protein: CASSEAWRQGPNTEAFF
CDR3 DNA: TGTGCCAGCAGTGAAGCGTGGAGACAGGGGCCTAACACTGAAGCTTTCTTT

D gene: -
J gene: TRBJ2-4
clone size: -
V gene: TRBV19
CDR3 protein: CASSEATLAKNIQYF
CDR3 DNA: TGTGCCAGTAGTGAAGCTACTCTAGCCAAAAACATTCAGTACTTC

D gene: TRBD2
J gene: TRBJ2-3
clone size: -
V gene: TRBV6-1
CDR3 protein: CASSGGLLAGRTDTQYF
CDR3 DNA: TGTGCCAGCAGTGGAGGGTTACTAGCGGGGCGCACAGATACGCAGTATTTT

D gene: -
J gene: TRBJ1-2
clone size: -
V gene: TRBV29-1
CDR3 protein: CSVSDSLYGYTF
CDR3 DNA: TGCAGCGTTTCTGACAGCCTCTATGGCTACACCTTC

D gene: -
J gene: TRBJ2-7
clone size: -
V gene: TRBV4-2
CDR3 protein: CASSQGTTKSSYEQYF
CDR3 DNA: TGTGCCAGCAGCCAAGGGACAACTAAGAGCTCCTACGAGCAGTACTTC

D gene: TRBD1
J gene: TRBJ1-1
clone size: -
V gene: TRBV30
CDR3 protein: CAWSGGQGLNTEAFF
CDR3 DNA: TGTGCCTGGAGTGGAGGACAGGGGTTGAACACTGAAGCTTTCTTT

D gene: -
J gene: TRBJ1-2
clone size: -
V gene: TRBV18
CDR3 protein: CASSPGGESYGYTF
CDR3 DNA: TGTGCCAGCTCACCCGGCGGGGAGAGCTATGGCTACACCTTC

D gene: TRBD1
J gene: TRBJ1-2
clone size: -
V gene: TRBV5-8
CDR3 protein: CASSLGQVNSYGYTF
CDR3 DNA: TGTGCCAGCAGCCTAGGACAGGTTAATAGCTATGGCTACACCTTC

D gene: -
J gene: TRBJ1-1
clone size: few
V gene: TRBV7-9
CDR3 protein: CACPPGGGTEAFF
CDR3 DNA: TGTGCCTGCCCTCCGGGGGGGGGCACTGAAGCTTTCTTT

D gene: -
J gene: TRBJ2-3
clone size: -
V gene: TRBV10-2
CDR3 protein: CASSGTGYTDTQYF
CDR3 DNA: TGCGCCAGCAGTGGAACAGGGTACACAGATACGCAGTATTTT

D gene: TRBD2
J gene: TRBJ2-7
clone size: -
V gene: TRBV7-2
CDR3 protein: CASSPAEIAGSYEQYF
CDR3 DNA: TGTGCCAGCAGTCCCGCGGAAATAGCGGGGTCCTACGAGCAGTACTTC

D gene: -
J gene: TRBJ2-3
clone size: -
V gene: TRBV4-2
CDR3 protein: CASREGGGDTDTQYF
CDR3 DNA: TGTGCCAGCAGGGAGGGGGGGGGCGACACAGATACGCAGTATTTT

D gene: -
J gene: TRBJ2-1
clone size: -
V gene: TRBV21-1
CDR3 protein: CASSAGGQNNEQFF
CDR3 DNA: TGTGCCAGCAGCGCGGGGGGGCAGAACAATGAGCAGTTCTTC

D gene: TRBD1
J gene: TRBJ1-2
clone size: -
V gene: TRBV11-2
CDR3 protein: CASSLRLGTGEFNYGYTF
CDR3 DNA: TGTGCCAGCAGCTTAAGGTTGGGGACAGGGGAGTTTAATTATGGCTACACCTTC

D gene: TRBD1
J gene: TRBJ1-1
clone size: -
V gene: TRBV13
CDR3 protein: CASSFTTGINTEAFF
CDR3 DNA: TGTGCCAGCAGCTTTACGACAGGGATAAACACTGAAGCTTTCTTT

D gene: TRBD1
J gene: TRBJ1-1
clone size: few
V gene: TRBV30
CDR3 protein: CAWNRGHTEAFF
CDR3 DNA: TGTGCCTGGAACAGGGGGCACACTGAAGCTTTCTTT

D gene: -
J gene: TRBJ2-7
clone size: -
V gene: TRBV6-1
CDR3 protein: CASSWGQSYEQYF
CDR3 DNA: TGTGCCAGCAGTTGGGGCCAATCCTACGAGCAGTACTTC

D gene: TRBD1
J gene: TRBJ2-2
clone size: -
V gene: TRBV7-9
CDR3 protein: CASSLGQGNTGELFF
CDR3 DNA: TGTGCCAGCAGCTTGGGACAGGGAAACACCGGGGAGCTGTTTTTT